This T cell receptor beta chain was retrieved from a study of blood T cells in healthy people across ages. The overall study: Capture by template switching was about one barcoded beta molecule per two T cells.

A second PCR of roughly 7 to 11 cycles used a sample-barcoded 5' primer and a J-beta primer mix. MiXCR, applied by TCRdb to the 5' RACE reads, yields one record per CDR3 protein. The profile shows some 1.5 million distinct CDR3 sequences, about 28% of them singletons. Unmatched junction bases numbered 14, after V lost 7 bases and J lost 9 bases. CDR1 is SEHNR, CDR2 FQNEAQ, per germline (reference sequence). This CDR3 comprises 15 residues. Study-wide results and caveats: Since the PBMCs were unsorted, naive and antigen-experienced cells could not be conclusively compared. Long-lived and aged donors differed, with more naive CD4+ cells and higher diversity in the long-lived.

On this clonotype: Its cognate antigen is unknown.

This rearrangement joins TRBV7-9 to TRBJ2-3; 9 nucleotides align to TRBD1. The receptor was isolated from a woman aged 25 to 39 in good health. The sequenced material came from blood. For the CDR3, the DNA is TGTGCCAGCACCCTTGCAGCAGTGACAGGGGGGACGCAGTATTTT. Protein: CASTLAAVTGGTQYF.